This is a list of T cell receptor beta chains from one sample in a study of beta chain features in type 1 diabetes. TCRdb's copy holds only in-frame clones and misses some; the assay was immunoSEQ multiplex PCR. Among about 620,000 clones listed, about 16% were seen once. The material sequenced was naive CD4+ T cells from blood. The receptors here all came from a young man in good health. CDR3s include the opening cysteine and the closing phenylalanine or tryptophan. Each record gives: V gene, D gene, J gene, clone size, CDR3 DNA, CDR3 protein. A D gene is named only where the DNA matches it firmly. The size field is filled for only some rows; it gives once, few, many or a size class.

TRBV5-6	TRBD1	TRBJ2-5	-	TGTGCCAGCAGCTTGGACAGGGGGCGAGAGACCCAGTACTTC	CASSLDRGRETQYF
TRBV4-1	-	TRBJ2-3	-	TGCGCCAGCAGCCCGCCCGGCTCCAGGGCAGATACGCAGTATTTT	CASSPPGSRADTQYF
TRBV2	-	TRBJ2-1	few	TGTGCCAGCAGTGAAACCCCCGGGAGTTACAATGAGCAGTTCTTC	CASSETPGSYNEQFF
TRBV19	-	TRBJ1-1	few	TGTGCCAGTAGTTTCCACCGACCGACAAGAAACACTGAAGCTTTCTTT	CASSFHRPTRNTEAFF
TRBV9	-	TRBJ2-5	-	TGTGCCAGCAGCGTTAGCGTCCCTCCTCAAGAGACCCAGTACTTC	CASSVSVPPQETQYF
TRBV7-6	TRBD1	TRBJ2-5	-	TGTGCCAGCAGCATACGGACAGGGCAAGAGACCCAGTACTTC	CASSIRTGQETQYF
TRBV10-3	-	TRBJ1-6	few	TGTGCCATCAGTGACCGATCTGGGACATCGGGGAAATCACCCCTCCACTTT	CAISDRSGTSGKSPLHF
TRBV6-6	TRBD2	TRBJ2-7	-	TGTGCCAGCAGTTACTCGGGTCGGGGGGGCCCGTACGAGCAGTACTTC	CASSYSGRGGPYEQYF
TRBV4-2	-	TRBJ2-3	few	TGTGCCAGCAGCCAAGATCTCGGCGATACGCAGTATTTT	CASSQDLGDTQYF
TRBV10-3	-	TRBJ2-1	-	TGTGCCAGCCAGGGGTTCCCCAACAACAATGAGCAGTTCTTC	CASQGFPNNNEQFF
TRBV6-6	TRBD1	TRBJ1-2	-	TGTGCCAGCAGCCTAAGGACAGGGCATTTGGGCTACACCTTC	CASSLRTGHLGYTF
TRBV25-1	TRBD1	TRBJ2-3	few	TGTGCCAGCAGTGGAGACAGGGGGCAGACAGATACGCAGTATTTT	CASSGDRGQTDTQYF
TRBV9	-	TRBJ2-5	-	TGTGCCAGCAGCCCCCTCGCAATGGGGTTACAAGAGACCCAGTACTTC	CASSPLAMGLQETQYF
TRBV6-1	-	TRBJ2-5	-	TGTGCCAGCAGTCGGGACTTATCAGGGACCCAGTACTTC	CASSRDLSGTQYF
TRBV5-4	-	TRBJ2-5	once	TGTGCCAGCAGCTCCCCACCGCAGGGCTCAGAGACCCAGTACTTC	CASSSPPQGSETQYF
TRBV4-3	TRBD1	TRBJ2-1	-	TGCGCCAGCAGCGGCCTACAGGGGAGCTCCTACAATGAGCAGTTCTTC	CASSGLQGSSYNEQFF
TRBV27	-	TRBJ2-4	-	TGTGCCAGCAGTTTTACGGGGTCCCCGGTCAAAAACATTCAGTACTTC	CASSFTGSPVKNIQYF
TRBV9	-	TRBJ1-3	-	TGTGCCAGCAGCGTTGAGACAGGAACCTCTGGAAACACCATATATTTT	CASSVETGTSGNTIYF
TRBV4-1	TRBD2	TRBJ2-1	-	TGCGCCAGCAGCCAAGTCGGGACTATACTCAAGCGGGGCAATGAGCAGTTCTTC	CASSQVGTILKRGNEQFF